Listed here are 14 T cell receptor beta chains from one sample, sequenced in a study of cytomegalovirus exposure and HLA in healthy donors. 13 Jbeta primers and 60 Vbeta primers were used for the PCR. Libraries were prepared by immunoSEQ multiplex PCR; TCRdb keeps only in-frame clonotypes and omits some of them. The sample yields roughly 120,000 clones, approximately 61% seen once. Sequencing was performed on PBMCs. All receptors come from a man in his thirties or forties in good health and CMV-seropositive.

A few counts support this clone. The J gene is TRBJ1-4, the V gene TRBV5-4; D perhaps matches TRBD1 (6 bases). The CDR3 length is 14 residues. The germline V gene has CDR1 SGHNT and CDR2 YYREEE (reference sequence). V lost 0 bases and J 5 bases, leaving 8 bases between the germline ends. The chain's CDR3 is CASSLDRANEKLFF. Written as DNA, the CDR3 is TGTGCCAGCAGCTTGGACAGGGCCAATGAAAAACTGTTTTTT.

CDR3 nucleotides: TGTGCCAGCAGCCAAGGTTACCCTAACTACGAGCAGTACTTC. Its protein is CASSQGYPNYEQYF. The chain links TRBV4-2 to TRBJ2-7; D call uncertain. V lost 1 base and J 3 bases, leaving 10 bases between the germline ends. The CDR3 length is 14 residues. Germline-derived CDR1 and CDR2 are LGHNA and YNFKEQ.

This clone was counted between two and nine times. The rearrangement links TRBV5-6 to TRBJ1-1; no firm D call. This CDR3 contains 15 residues. Germline V lookup: CDR1 SGHDT, CDR2 YYEEEE. V gave up 0 bases and J gave up 2 bases, with 11 bases separating them. In DNA, the CDR3 is TGTGCCAGCAGCTTGGGACTGAAACGTAACACTGAAGCTTTCTTT. This gives the protein CASSLGLKRNTEAFF.

This chain uses TRBV5-6 with TRBJ1-5, with D possibly being TRBD1 (6 bases). This CDR3 contains 17 residues. Between the trimmed V and J ends, which lost 0 bases and 0 bases, there was a span of 13 bases. Germline CDR1 and CDR2: SGHDT and YYEEEE. The CDR3 loop is CASSLAQGYYSNQPQHF. In nucleotides, the CDR3 is TGTGCCAGCAGCTTGGCGCAGGGGTATTATAGCAATCAGCCCCAGCATTTT.

This clone was detected only once. The chain has TRBV5-8 and TRBJ1-3, with a possible D match to TRBD1 (6 bases). CDR3 size: 15 residues. CDR1 and CDR2 from the germline V gene are SGHTS and YDEGEE. Trimming removed 4 bases at V and 0 bases at J, with 11 bases between. The CDR3 nucleotides are TGTGCCAGCAGCGCCGGACAGCACTCTGGAAACACCATATATTTT. It is translated as CASSAGQHSGNTIYF.

This clone has only a few counts. This rearrangement joins TRBV7-2 to TRBJ2-7; no reliable D call. Trimming removed 2 bases from V and 4 bases from J, with 9 bases in between. The CDR3 spans 13 residues. Germline-derived CDR1 and CDR2 are SGHTA and FQGNSA. Here the CDR3 reads CASSLSSIYEQYF. Written as DNA, the CDR3 is TGTGCCAGCAGCTTATCATCCATTTACGAGCAGTACTTC. The full variable domain, rest sourced from reference TRBV7-2 and TRBJ2-7, is GAGVSQSPSNKVTEKGKDVELRCDPISGHTALYWYRQSLGQGLEFLIYFQGNSAPDKSGLPSDRFSAERTGGSVSTLTIQRTQQEDSAVYLCASSLSSIYEQYFGPGTRLTVT.

The chain is built from TRBV9 and TRBJ2-7; the D gene is possibly TRBD2 (6 bases). V gave up 0 bases and J gave up 6 bases, with 16 bases separating them. This CDR3 has 15 residues. CDR1 and CDR2 (germline): SGDLS, YYNGEE. CDR3 protein: CASSVVGTRFSEQYF. As DNA, the CDR3 is TGTGCCAGCAGCGTAGTAGGGACTCGATTCTCCGAGCAGTACTTC.

Notes on this clone: A read error may account for a junction end that differs from germline. The genes are TRBV2 and TRBJ2-5; 8 bases are a match to TRBD2. The CDR3 totals 12 residues. CDR1 and CDR2 (germline): SNHLY, FYNNEI. As DNA, the CDR3 is TGTGCCAGCAGTGAAATGGGTAGCGGGAAGCACTTC. This translates into CASSEMGSGKHF.

The V gene is TRBV14, the J gene TRBJ2-1; 8 bases align to TRBD1. Losses at the gene ends were 0 bases for V and 7 bases for J; bases not matched to a gene: 8. The CDR3 is made up of 16 amino acids. The germline V gene has CDR1 SGHDN and CDR2 FVKESK. CDR3 DNA: TGTGCCAGCAGCCAAGACGGTCGGACAGGGAGGAATGAGCAGTTCTTC. This codes for CASSQDGRTGRNEQFF.

The count of this clone is one. V usage is TRBV4-2 and J usage is TRBJ2-1; TRBD2 aligns across 8 bases. CDR1 LGHNA and CDR2 YNFKEQ come from the germline V gene. This CDR3 spans 14 amino acids. With 4 bases clipped from V and 6 bases from J, the junction kept 5 bases outside the gene matches. The CDR3 is CASSRGLVSNEQFF. CDR3 sequence (DNA): TGTGCCAGCAGCCGGGGACTAGTTAGCAATGAGCAGTTCTTC.

This clone was picked up a small number of times. The chain uses TRBV6-4 and TRBJ2-1; a possible D gene is TRBD2 (7 bases). The V gene lost 0 bases and the J gene lost 7 bases, with 10 bases spanning the gap. This CDR3 spans 14 amino acids. Germline-derived CDR1 and CDR2 are MRHNA and SNTAGT. The CDR3 protein is CASSDSGGANEQFF. CDR3 coding DNA: TGTGCCAGCAGTGACTCGGGGGGGGCGAATGAGCAGTTCTTC.

The genes are TRBV7-9 and TRBJ2-2; no reliable D call. Trimming took off 8 bases at V and 0 bases at J, with 10 bases between the two ends. There are 14 residues in the CDR3. The germline gives CDR1 SEHNR, CDR2 FQNEAQ (reference sequence). As DNA, the CDR3 is TGTGCCAGCCGCGATCCCGCGAACACCGGGGAGCTGTTTTTT. Translated: CASRDPANTGELFF.

This chain joins TRBV11-2 and TRBJ1-2; 8 nucleotides line up with TRBD1. The germline V gene has CDR1 SGHAT and CDR2 FQNNGV. The CDR3 runs 19 residues. V shed 1 base and J 5 bases; nucleotides not matched to a gene: 18. The CDR3 reads CASSLGGQVFGFEGYGYTF. Written as DNA, the CDR3 is TGTGCCAGCAGCTTAGGGGGACAGGTGTTCGGGTTTGAAGGGTATGGCTACACCTTC.

This clone was seen only a few times. The chain combines TRBV19 with TRBJ2-2, with TRBD2 matching over 13 bases. The V segment lost 6 bases and the J segment 6 bases; nucleotides outside the gene matches: 7. The CDR3 sequence is 16 residues long. Germline-derived CDR1 and CDR2 are LNHDA and SQIVND (reference sequence). DNA for the CDR3: TGTGCCAGTAGCCCAAACGGACTAGCGGGAGCCGGGGAGCTGTTTTTT. This codes for CASSPNGLAGAGELFF.